The T cell receptor beta chain under discussion was sequenced for a study of T-cell memory formation after mild COVID-19. Study-wide context: Largely, TCR clusters stayed within a single donor.

Via MiXCR, TCRdb re-called the 5' RACE reads, giving one row per CDR3 protein. The sample gives 300,000 to 400,000 distinct CDR3 sequences, around 15% of which show up once; 22% is in the top ten. Findings and caveats of the study: Memory cells collected pre-infection included some clones that later responded, suggesting cross-reactive memory joined. Contracting CD4+ clones lay largely in CM and EM, with CD8+ ones residing in EMRA.

Trimming removed 4 bases at V and 4 bases at J, with 15 bases between. The CDR3 loop spans 15 amino acids. CDR1 and CDR2 from the germline V gene are MNHNY and SVGAGI (reference sequence). Points on this clonotype: Antigen: not known.

Sequences were obtained from PBMCs or a T cell subset sorted from them (not recorded which). The TCR was taken from a man in his late teens or twenties who had mild COVID-19 (a few samples of this study predate the infection). Cell type and time point are not known. V and J are TRBV6-6 and TRBJ2-3, with no clear D. The CDR3 reads CASSFGPARPDTQYF. As DNA, the CDR3 is TGTGCCAGCAGTTTCGGACCGGCTCGACCAGATACGCAGTATTTT.